Below, 6 T cell receptor beta chains from the same sample are listed, as sequenced in a study of blood T cells in healthy people across ages. Using a J-beta primer mix together with a sample-barcoded 5' primer, a second PCR was run for about 7 to 12 cycles. TCRdb re-called the 5' RACE reads with MiXCR, one entry per CDR3 protein. The repertoire has hundreds of thousands of distinct CDR3 sequences, roughly 50% of them found once; the top ten carry about 32%. Sequencing input: blood. These receptors were collected from an older woman in good health.

The CDR3 bases are TGTGCCAGCAGCTTAGCGCTCCCGGGAGTCATAGCGCAGTATTTT. Its protein is CASSLALPGVIAQYF. The chain couples TRBV7-8 to TRBJ2-3, with D perhaps matching TRBD2 (6 bases). Between the trimmed V and J ends, which lost 0 bases and 10 bases, there was a span of 17 bases. The V gene's germline CDR1 is SGHVS and CDR2 FQNEAQ. The CDR3 covers 15 residues.

This clonotype was seen many times. The chain combines TRBV7-6 with TRBJ2-2; tentative D call: TRBD1 (6 bases). There are 16 residues in the CDR3. Trimming shortened V by 5 bases and J by 4 bases, and 17 bases separated the two germline ends. In germline, CDR1 is SGHVS, CDR2 FNYEAQ. Here the CDR3 DNA reads TGTGCCAGCAGCCTAAGGGGGAGTCGGGGCACCGGGGAGCTGTTTTTT. Translating it yields CASSLRGSRGTGELFF.

The genes are TRBV24-1 and TRBJ2-4, with 7 bases identical to TRBD2. The DNA matches TRBJ2-5 better at its end, which makes the J call doubtful. The length of the CDR3 is 14 residues. Germline CDR1 KGHDR, CDR2 SFDVKD. CDR3 nucleotides: TGTGCCACCAGTGATTTGACTAGCGTGGAGACCCAGTACTTC. It is translated as CATSDLTSVETQYF.

Regarding this clonotype: A junction end diverges from the germline sequence, so it may reflect a read error. This rearrangement joins TRBV28 to TRBJ2-1; 7 bases agree with TRBD2. Per the germline V gene, CDR1 is MDHEN and CDR2 is SYDVKM. The CDR3 totals 15 residues. CDR3 in DNA: TGTGCCAGCAGTCGTACTAGCGCAACCTACAATAAGCAGTTCTTC. Its translation is CASSRTSATYNKQFF.

This clonotype appeared a few times. The chain uses TRBV24-1 and TRBJ2-6; D gene uncertain. The ends were cut back, 7 bases at V and 4 bases at J, with 16 bases in the middle. The V gene's germline CDR1 is KGHDR and CDR2 SFDVKD. The CDR3 is 16 residues long. The CDR3 sequence: CATSPVGLNGANVLTF. DNA of the CDR3: TGTGCCACCAGCCCTGTTGGGTTGAACGGGGCCAACGTCCTGACTTTC.

The gene calls are TRBV20-1 and TRBJ2-1; D unresolved. Deletions cut 0 bases from V and 11 bases from J, with 17 bases between. The length of the CDR3 is 14 residues. The germline V gene has CDR1 DFQATT and CDR2 SNEGSKA (reference sequence). The CDR3 nucleotides are TGCAGTGCTAGAGATCGGATCCCCAGGAATAAGCAGTTCTTC. Its translation: CSARDRIPRNKQFF.